The 21 T cell receptor beta chains listed next were all sequenced from one sample in a study of T cells in Graves' hyperthyroidism and ophthalmopathy. Amplification of TCR beta CDR3 regions used RNA as the template. During a first-round RT-PCR of the TCR CDR3, the HTBI primer set was used. TCRdb recomputed calls from the multiplex PCR reads with MiXCR, one row per CDR3 protein. The sample shows hundreds of thousands of distinct CDR3 sequences, around 15% of them seen only once. Sequenced sample: blood. The receptors derive from a man over 45 with Graves' ophthalmopathy.

Ten or more counts support this clonotype. This chain uses TRBV30 with TRBJ2-5, with D unresolved. V was cut by 2 bases and J by 5 bases, with 18 bases left in between. This CDR3 region has 15 residues. CDR1 and CDR2 from the germline V gene are GTSNPN and SVGIG (reference sequence). The CDR3 sequence is CAWSLLRSWSETQYF. DNA for the CDR3: TGTGCCTGGAGTCTTTTGAGGTCCTGGTCGGAGACCCAGTACTTC.

This clonotype was picked up a small number of times. The gene calls are TRBV2 and TRBJ2-2; D unclear. Germline lookup yields CDR1 SNHLY and CDR2 FYNNEI. The V gene lost 6 bases and the J gene lost 3 bases, with 5 bases spanning the gap. The CDR3 spans 12 residues. CDR3 nucleotides: TGTGCCAGCAGCGAACACACCGGGGAGCTGTTTTTT. Its translation is CASSEHTGELFF.

V usage is TRBV6-1 and J usage is TRBJ2-3; D is unclear. The CDR3 has 14 residues. With 1 base removed from V and 12 bases from J, the gap between germline ends came to 17 bases. Germline V lookup: CDR1 MNHNS, CDR2 SASEGT. DNA of the CDR3: TGTGCCAGCAGTGAAGGTGGCGACATCCGAACCCAGTATTTT. This codes for CASSEGGDIRTQYF.

This clonotype was seen ten or more times. The chain combines TRBV28 with TRBJ2-7; 9 nucleotides align to TRBD1. V was pared by 5 bases and J by 6 bases, with 8 bases of the junction left unmatched. This CDR3 is 14 amino acids long. Germline V gene data show CDR1 as MDHEN and CDR2 as SYDVKM. The CDR3 reads CASSTQGALLEQYF. The CDR3 bases are TGTGCCAGCAGTACACAGGGGGCGCTTCTCGAGCAGTACTTC.

This clonotype was found many times. CDR3 DNA: TGTGCCAGCAGCTCCGGGACTCCCCTAGGCGATGAGCAGTTCTTC. Translation: CASSSGTPLGDEQFF. V usage is TRBV13 and J usage is TRBJ2-1; TRBD2 might be the D (6 bases). Looked up from germline, CDR1 is PRHDT and CDR2 is FYEKMQ (reference sequence). The CDR3 length is 15 residues. Between the trimmed V and J ends, which lost 4 bases and 8 bases, there was a span of 18 bases.

This clonotype was counted many times. The gene calls are TRBV12-3 or TRBV12-4 and TRBJ1-3, with TRBD1 identical over 7 bases. Losses at the gene ends were 6 bases for V and 0 bases for J; bases not matched to a gene: 5. The CDR3 is 15 amino acids. Here the CDR3 reads CASRPGTDSGNTIYF. In DNA form, the CDR3 reads TGTGCCAGCAGACCTGGGACAGACTCTGGAAACACCATATATTTT.

Many counts were recorded for this clonotype. The V call is TRBV4-2, the J call TRBJ2-5; TRBD2 might be the D (6 bases). V lost 0 bases and J lost 3, with 14 bases in between. CDR3 length: 16 amino acids. Looked up from germline, CDR1 is LGHNA and CDR2 is YNFKEQ. CDR3 nucleotide sequence: TGTGCCAGCAGCCAAGATTATGGTAGCGGAAAAGAGACCCAGTACTTC. It translates to CASSQDYGSGKETQYF.

J is TRBJ2-2 and V is TRBV28; 9 bases agree with TRBD2. The CDR3 consists of 13 residues. Per germline, CDR1 MDHEN and CDR2 SYDVKM. J was trimmed by 5 bases and V by 7 bases; bases with no gene match: 2. The CDR3 sequence is CASTSGGTGELFF. CDR3 nucleotide sequence: TGTGCCAGCACCAGCGGGGGGACCGGGGAGCTGTTTTTT.

There are many counts of this clonotype. V gene TRBV19 combines with J gene TRBJ2-7; 7 nucleotides align to TRBD1. V lost 5 bases to trimming and J lost 6 bases; unmatched junction nucleotides: 13. This CDR3 spans 15 amino acids. Germline V gene sequence: CDR1 LNHDA, CDR2 SQIVND (reference sequence). The CDR3 DNA reads as TGTGCCAGTAGTTACAACAGGGGCGTAGTCAGCGAGCAGTACTTC. Translation gives CASSYNRGVVSEQYF. The entire variable domain, with the rest obtained from reference TRBV19 and TRBJ2-7, is as follows: DGGITQSPKYLFRKEGQNVTLSCEQNLNHDAMYWYRQDPGQGLRLIYYSQIVNDFQKGDIAEGYSVSREKKESFPLTVTSAQKNPTAFYLCASSYNRGVVSEQYFGPGTRLTVT.

This clonotype turned up a few times. The chain is built from TRBV12-3 or TRBV12-4 and TRBJ2-7, with D perhaps being TRBD1 or TRBD2 (5 bases each). This CDR3 has 12 amino acids. V was cut by 6 bases and J by 6 bases, with 12 bases left in between. The CDR3 bases are TGTGCCAGCAGGGGGACCGTCCTCGAGCAGTACTTC. Protein product: CASRGTVLEQYF.

This clonotype was recorded many times. The V and J genes are TRBV28 and TRBJ1-5; D ambiguous. Trimming removed 5 bases from V and 6 bases from J, with 17 bases in between. Per germline, CDR1 MDHEN and CDR2 SYDVKM. This CDR3 is 15 amino acids long. In DNA, the CDR3 is TGTGCCAGCAGTCCCCGCGGTGGTTTCGGTCAGCCCCAGCATTTT. It yields the protein CASSPRGGFGQPQHF.

This clonotype was recorded at least ten times. The gene calls are TRBV12-3 or TRBV12-4 and TRBJ2-1; 13 bases match TRBD2. The CDR3 is 11 residues long. CDR3: CTSGRVDEQFF. CDR3 nucleotides: TGTACTAGCGGGAGGGTCGATGAGCAGTTCTTC.

There are a few counts of this clonotype. The V gene is TRBV20-1, the J gene TRBJ2-1, with TRBD2 identical over 9 bases. The germline gives CDR1 DFQATT, CDR2 SNEGSKA (reference sequence). The CDR3 contains 15 residues. The V segment lost 6 bases and the J segment 7 bases; nucleotides outside the gene matches: 13. The CDR3 region is CSAQTGTSSGNEQFF. DNA of the CDR3: TGCAGTGCGCAAACCGGGACTAGCAGCGGGAATGAGCAGTTCTTC.

This clonotype was detected many times. The chain employs TRBV29-1 and TRBJ2-1, with 8 positions matching TRBD2. CDR1 and CDR2 from the germline V gene are SQVTM and ANQGSEA. CDR3 length: 16 amino acids. V was clipped by 1 base and J by 5 bases; unmatched bases: 10. The CDR3 nucleotides read TGCAGCGTTGAAGTGAAAGCGGGAGTAAGGCACAATGAGCAGTTCTTC. Its translation: CSVEVKAGVRHNEQFF.

This clonotype was counted many times. The J gene is TRBJ1-2, the V gene TRBV11-2; 9 bases agree with TRBD1. Germline assignment: CDR1 SGHAT and CDR2 FQNNGV. V was pared by 5 bases and J by 8 bases, with 21 bases of the junction left unmatched. CDR3 size: 18 residues. In nucleotides, the CDR3 is TGTGCCAGCAGCCGAACCAACACAGGACAGGGGAGGATTCGCGGCTACACCTTC. Translation gives CASSRTNTGQGRIRGYTF.

The chain joins TRBV6-5 to TRBJ2-7; 8 bases match TRBD2. CDR1 is MNHEY and CDR2 is SVGAGI in the germline V gene. The length of the CDR3 is 17 residues. V lost 2 bases and J lost 3; bases outside the gene matches: 12. The CDR3, as DNA: TGTGCCAGCAGTTACCCGACCCGCGGGAGGATAAACTACGAGCAGTACTTC. Its protein product is CASSYPTRGRINYEQYF.

This clonotype was observed many times. CDR3 protein: CASSFSDLGDTEAFF. The CDR3 DNA follows: TGTGCCAGCAGCTTTTCGGACTTGGGAGACACTGAAGCTTTCTTT. The chain couples TRBV7-9 to TRBJ1-1; unclear D gene. V lost 3 bases and J 3 bases, leaving 14 bases between the germline ends. This CDR3 spans 15 amino acids. In germline, CDR1 is SEHNR, CDR2 FQNEAQ (reference sequence).

The chain couples TRBV29-1 to TRBJ2-2, with 8 bases matching TRBD2. Unmatched junction bases numbered 9, after V lost 2 bases and J lost 7 bases. This CDR3 comprises 15 residues. Germline loops: CDR1 SQVTM, CDR2 ANQGSEA. CDR3 nucleotides: TGCAGCGTTGAAATCGGGAGGGTCGGAAGCGGGGAGCTGTTTTTT. It codes for CSVEIGRVGSGELFF.

CDR3 DNA sequence: TGTGCCAGCAGTTCGGACATAGGGAAAGCTTTCTTT. This sequence encodes CASSSDIGKAFF. V gene TRBV28 combines with J gene TRBJ1-1; TRBD1 is a possible D gene (5 bases). The CDR3 has 12 residues. Germline CDR1 is MDHEN and CDR2 is SYDVKM. Trimming removed 4 bases from V and 9 bases from J, with 12 bases in between. Using reference TRBV28 and TRBJ1-1 for the parts outside the CDR3, the full variable domain is DVKVTQSSRYLVKRTGEKVFLECVQDMDHENMFWYRQDPGLGLRLIYFSYDVKMKEKGDIPEGYSVSREKKERFSLILESASTNQTSMYLCASSSDIGKAFFGQGTRLTVV.

The V call is TRBV7-9, the J call TRBJ1-2; TRBD1 is a possible D gene (5 bases). This CDR3 is built from 14 residues. Trimming shortened V by 5 bases and J by 4 bases, and 14 bases separated the two germline ends. Per germline, CDR1 SEHNR and CDR2 FQNEAQ (reference sequence). CDR3 sequence (DNA): TGTGCCAGCAGCACCCAGGGATGGGGCTATGGCTACACCTTC. Its translation: CASSTQGWGYGYTF.

This clonotype was detected ten times or more. DNA for the CDR3: TGTGCCAGCAGTCCAGGGGGAAACTATGGCTACACCTTC. Residues: CASSPGGNYGYTF. The J gene is TRBJ1-2, the V gene TRBV6-1; 7 positions agree with TRBD1. The CDR3 spans 13 residues. The ends lost 5 bases at V and 2 bases at J; junction bases unmatched: 2. The germline V gene encodes CDR1 MNHNS and CDR2 SASEGT.